The present entry profiles one TCR beta chain with its context. The data derive from a study of blood T cell repertoires in COVID-19. The wider study: T cells, B-cell-depleted T cells, or PBMCs supplied cDNA or gDNA.

Profiling relied on immunoSEQ multiplex PCR, and the TCRdb table lists in-frame clones only, not all of them. The sample lists around 230,000 clones, around four fifths seen once, with just over 2.5% in the top ten. The CDR3 is 14 residues long. V dropped 3 bases and J dropped 3 bases, with 12 bases sitting between them. Germline V gene lookup returns CDR1 LGHDT and CDR2 YNNKEL (reference sequence). The sequencing sample was made of peripheral blood. V and J are TRBV3-1 (or the pseudogene TRBV3-2) and TRBJ2-7, with a tentative D call TRBD2 (6 bases). The clonotype originates from a woman aged 65 to 85 with active or convalescent COVID-19. This CDR3 is CASSQQTSSYEQYF. CDR3 in DNA: TGTGCCAGCAGCCAGCAGACTAGTAGCTACGAGCAGTACTTC.